The clone carrying this T cell receptor beta chain was counted at least ten times. Germline lookup yields CDR1 SGHTA and CDR2 FQGNSA. The length of the CDR3 is 14 residues. V was clipped by 5 bases and J by 4 bases, with 12 bases between them. This sample is drawn from a study of T-cell reconstitution after alpha-beta-depleted transplantation in children. A library of TCRbeta sequences, prepared with unique molecular identifiers, was generated. One entry per CDR3 protein, called by TCRdb with MiXCR from the PCR reads. The sample shows under 300,000 distinct CDR3 sequences, 9.7% of them seen only once.

The rearrangement joins TRBV7-2 to TRBJ1-5; D might be TRBD1 (5 bases). The sequenced sample was PBMCs from the stem cell graft donor, obtained from the stem cell graft. This TCR was sampled from a human donor who donated a stem cell graft to a child with SCID. The CDR3 DNA sequence: TGTGCCAGCAGCCTGGGACGGTCAAATCAGCCCCAGCATTTT. It is translated as CASSLGRSNQPQHF.